These 25 T cell receptor beta chains were sequenced from one sample in a study of Graves' ophthalmopathy and Graves' hyperthyroidism. RNA served as the template for amplifying TCR beta CDR3 regions. A first-round RT-PCR used HTBI primers, followed by a second-round multiplex PCR. Via MiXCR, TCRdb re-called the multiplex PCR reads, giving one row per CDR3 protein. In the table there are more than 1,000,000 distinct CDR3 sequences, around a third of which are singletons. Sequencing was done on a sample of peripheral blood or thyroid tissue (not recorded which). These receptors were collected from an adult man with Graves' hyperthyroidism.

The V and J genes are TRBV7-3 and TRBJ2-2; D might be TRBD1 or TRBD2, each matching 5 bases. Between the trimmed V and J ends, which lost 5 bases and 1 base, there was a span of 23 bases. The CDR3 extends over 19 amino acids. Germline V lookup: CDR1 SGHTA, CDR2 FQGTGA. In nucleotides, the CDR3 is TGTGCCAGCAGCCCCTGGGTCTTGGGGCTAGCCCTGAACACCGGGGAGCTGTTTTTT. It is translated as CASSPWVLGLALNTGELFF.

As DNA, the CDR3 is TGTGCCAGCACCATCCTTAGCGGGACCGGGGAGCTGTTTTTT. Protein sequence: CASTILSGTGELFF. The V and J genes are TRBV6-6 and TRBJ2-2; 7 nucleotides align to TRBD2. This CDR3 is 14 amino acids long. Germline V lookup: CDR1 MNHNY, CDR2 SVGAGI (reference sequence). The trim removed 7 bases at V and 5 bases at J, leaving 7 bases unmatched.

The V and J genes are TRBV5-6 and TRBJ2-7, with D possibly matching TRBD1 (5 bases). Trimming removed 6 bases at V and 0 bases at J, with 16 bases between. CDR3 length equals 15 residues. CDR1 is SGHDT, CDR2 YYEEEE, per germline. The CDR3 DNA is TGTGCCAGCACCAAGTCAAGGGGCCTCTCCTACGAGCAGTACTTC. Its protein product is CASTKSRGLSYEQYF. Drawing the rest from reference TRBV5-6 and TRBJ2-7, the complete variable domain is DAGVTQSPTHLIKTRGQQVTLRCSPKSGHDTVSWYQQALGQGPQFIFQYYEEEERQRGNFPDRFSGHQFPNYSSELNVNALLLGDSALYLCASTKSRGLSYEQYFGPGTRLTVT.

The chain carries TRBV10-3 and TRBJ2-2, with D hard to call. The germline V and J ends were trimmed by 0 bases and 8 bases, with 7 bases remaining between them. CDR3 length: 13 amino acids. Germline-derived CDR1 and CDR2 are ENHRY and SYGVKD. CDR3 sequence reads: CAISESTSGELFF. For the CDR3, the DNA is TGTGCCATCAGTGAGTCGACTTCTGGGGAGCTGTTTTTT.

Many counts were recorded for this clonotype. The chain recombines TRBV7-9 with TRBJ1-5; the D is unclear. The CDR3 length is 12 residues. V was pared by 1 base and J by 9 bases, with 7 bases between. CDR1 is SEHNR, CDR2 FQNEAQ, per germline (reference sequence). Here the CDR3 reads CASSLGARPQHF. The CDR3 bases are TGTGCCAGCAGCTTAGGAGCCCGGCCCCAGCATTTT.

This clonotype was observed a single time. The chain couples TRBV29-1 to TRBJ2-7, with a tentative D call TRBD1 (5 bases). Germline V gene sequence: CDR1 SQVTM, CDR2 ANQGSEA. The germline V and J ends were trimmed by 6 bases and 4 bases, with 22 bases remaining between them. The CDR3 is made up of 15 amino acids. The CDR3 here is CSVGGTRQNSYEQYF. The CDR3 DNA sequence: TGCAGCGTCGGTGGCACCCGACAGAACTCGTACGAGCAGTACTTC.

The chain is built from TRBV6-5 and TRBJ2-7, with 8 bases lining up with TRBD1. CDR1 MNHEY and CDR2 SVGAGI come from the germline V gene. The CDR3 is 17 amino acids. Trimming removed 0 bases from V and 5 bases from J; junction bases left unmatched: 12. DNA for the CDR3: TGTGCCAGCAGTTACTCTCTCCGGACAGGGCTTGGGGACGAGCAGTACTTC. Translation gives CASSYSLRTGLGDEQYF.

This clonotype was found many times. The chain employs TRBV6-5 and TRBJ2-2, with TRBD1 matching over 8 bases. The CDR3 sequence is 15 residues long. J was trimmed by 5 bases and V by 0 bases; bases with no gene match: 2. Germline assignment: CDR1 MNHEY and CDR2 SVGAGI. For the CDR3, the DNA is TGTGCCAGCAGTTACTCGGGACAGGAGACCGGGGAGCTGTTTTTT. Translating gives CASSYSGQETGELFF.

This clonotype was found many times. This chain connects TRBV7-9 to TRBJ2-5; possible D gene TRBD1, 5 bases. The CDR3 totals 14 residues. Deletions cut 2 bases from V and 5 bases from J, with 12 bases between. Germline V gives CDR1 SEHNR, CDR2 FQNEAQ (reference sequence). In DNA, the CDR3 is TGTGCCAGCAGCTTACCAGGGTCCAGTGAGACCCAGTACTTC. Its translation is CASSLPGSSETQYF. The whole variable domain, remainder taken from reference TRBV7-9 and TRBJ2-5, is DTGVSQNPRHKITKRGQNVTFRCDPISEHNRLYWYRQTLGQGPEFLTYFQNEAQLEKSRLLSDRFSAERPKGSFSTLEIQRTEQGDSAMYLCASSLPGSSETQYFGPGTRLLVL.

This clonotype was seen repeatedly, ten times or more. CDR3 region: CASSQGLAGNYEQYF. In DNA form, the CDR3 reads TGCGCCAGCAGCCAGGGACTAGCGGGGAACTACGAGCAGTACTTC. The rearrangement uses TRBV4-3 and TRBJ2-7; 13 bases map to TRBD2. The germline V gene has CDR1 LGHNA and CDR2 YSLEER. The CDR3 consists of 15 residues. V lost 3 bases to trimming and J lost 3 bases; unmatched junction nucleotides: 2.

This clonotype was seen repeatedly, ten times or more. This chain connects TRBV20-1 to TRBJ2-7; TRBD2 agrees at 7 bases. CDR1 and CDR2 (germline): DFQATT, SNEGSKA (reference sequence). J gave up 6 bases and V 3 bases, and 8 bases lay outside the gene matches. CDR3 size: 13 residues. The CDR3 sequence: CSASGGRAGEQYF. In DNA, the CDR3 is TGCAGTGCTAGTGGTGGGAGGGCCGGCGAGCAGTACTTC.

In its sample, this clonotype was seen a few times. The gene calls are TRBV20-1 and TRBJ2-5; TRBD1 agrees at 10 bases. Germline V CDR1 and CDR2: DFQATT, SNEGSKA (reference sequence). V was clipped by 6 bases and J by 4 bases; unmatched bases: 8. The CDR3 runs to 14 residues. The CDR3 loop reads CSALDRGPSETQYF. The CDR3 coding sequence is TGCAGTGCACTTGACAGGGGGCCTTCAGAGACCCAGTACTTC.

This clonotype was seen only once. A much bigger clone sits one base away, suggesting this may be a read error. The chain employs TRBV11-2 and TRBJ2-2; unclear D gene. The V gene's germline CDR1 is SGHAT and CDR2 FQNNGV. CDR3 length: 14 amino acids. The CDR3 loop is CAGSVSLMLGELFF. CDR3 DNA: TGTGCCGGCAGCGTATCTCTAATGCTCGGGGAGCTGTTTTTT.

The V gene is TRBV7-8, the J gene TRBJ2-7; the match to TRBD1 covers 12 bases. The CDR3 length is 15 residues. The germline gives CDR1 SGHVS, CDR2 FQNEAQ. J gave up 4 bases and V 5 bases, and 6 bases lay outside the gene matches. The CDR3 DNA follows: TGTGCCAGCAGCCAGGGACAGGGGGCGCGGTACGAGCAGTACTTC. This encodes CASSQGQGARYEQYF. The variable domain in full, completed from reference TRBV7-8 and TRBJ2-7, reads GAGVSQSPRYKVAKRGQDVALRCDPISGHVSLFWYQQALGQGPEFLTYFQNEAQLDKSGLPSDRFFAERPEGSVSTLKIQRTQQEDSAVYLCASSQGQGARYEQYFGPGTRLTVT.

In its sample, this clonotype was seen a few times. No conserved phenylalanine or tryptophan ends this CDR3, so it is likely a read error. The limits of the CDR3 on the DNA are not certain, so only TCRdb's listed CDR3 is given. CDR3: CATSDSAR. The gene calls are TRBV24-1 and TRBJ1-2. A total of 8 residues make up the CDR3, ends included. Germline V lookup: CDR1 KGHDR, CDR2 SFDVKD.

On this clonotype itself: A much larger clone sits a single nucleotide away, making a read error possible. The chain has TRBV15 and TRBJ2-5, with TRBD2 identical over 7 bases. Germline CDR1 LNHNV, CDR2 YYDKDF (reference sequence). The length of the CDR3 is 15 residues. The CDR3 sequence is CATSWRGFPQETQYF. For the CDR3, the DNA is TGTGCCACCAGCTGGCGGGGGTTCCCCCAAGAAACCCAGTACTTC.

This clonotype was found a few times. The chain uses TRBV15 and TRBJ2-2; 9 nucleotides match TRBD2. Germline CDR1 and CDR2: LNHNV and YYDKDF (reference sequence). The trim removed 0 bases at V and 6 bases at J, leaving 5 bases unmatched. The CDR3 covers 16 residues. Written as DNA, the CDR3 is TGTGCCACCAGCAGAGAGCGGGAGGGAATTTCCGGGGAGCTGTTTTTT. Translation: CATSREREGISGELFF.

This clonotype was detected only a few times. The chain has TRBV4-1 and TRBJ1-4; D gene ambiguous. Trimming stripped 1 base from V and 5 bases from J, with 8 bases between. The CDR3 runs 14 residues. CDR1 MGHRA and CDR2 YSYEKL come from the germline V gene. The CDR3 bases are TGCGCCAGCAGCCAAGGGGCTGCGAATGAAAAACTGTTTTTT. Translated, it gives CASSQGAANEKLFF.

This clonotype was picked up many times. This chain links TRBV7-6 with TRBJ2-7; 12 bases are a match to TRBD2. After removal of 5 bases from V and 7 bases from J, the junction contained 12 bases not matched to a gene. CDR1 is SGHVS and CDR2 is FNYEAQ in the germline V gene. The CDR3 contains 16 residues. CDR3 in amino acids: CASSTLAGGLAREQYF. Here the CDR3 DNA reads TGTGCCAGCAGCACTCTAGCGGGGGGGCTGGCGCGTGAGCAGTACTTC.

The chain combines TRBV12-3 or TRBV12-4 with TRBJ2-5; D is unclear. V was pared by 7 bases and J by 5 bases, with 17 bases between. CDR3 length equals 14 residues. DNA for the CDR3: TGTGCCAGCACCTCCATTGCGAAGAGGGAGACCCAGTACTTC. It codes for CASTSIAKRETQYF.

This clonotype was recorded many times. J is TRBJ1-1 and V is TRBV19; 7 bases align to TRBD1. Germline lookup yields CDR1 LNHDA and CDR2 SQIVND (reference sequence). The CDR3 runs 12 residues. Trimming removed 5 bases from V and 8 bases from J; junction bases left unmatched: 5. The CDR3 protein is CASSEGQLEAFF. CDR3 in DNA: TGTGCCAGTAGTGAGGGACAGCTAGAAGCTTTCTTT.

This clonotype turned up a few times. The chain is built from TRBV4-1 and TRBJ1-2; D is possibly TRBD1 (6 bases). Germline CDR1 and CDR2: MGHRA and YSYEKL. The CDR3 spans 15 residues. V dropped 1 base and J dropped 2 bases, with 11 bases sitting between them. The CDR3 nucleotides are TGCGCCAGCAGCCAAGGGGGGCGACAGAACTATGGCTACACCTTC. It translates to CASSQGGRQNYGYTF.

Note on this clonotype: A clone one base away is much larger, so this may be a read error. The genes are TRBV12-3 or TRBV12-4 and TRBJ1-2; 9 bases match TRBD1. The CDR3 sequence is 15 residues long. The CDR3 here is CASSKDRGIGYGYIF. The DNA of the CDR3 is TGTGCCAGCAGCAAGGACAGGGGTATTGGCTATGGCTACATCTTC.

The chain joins TRBV4-3 to TRBJ1-2; 8 positions match TRBD1. In germline, CDR1 is LGHNA, CDR2 YSLEER. The CDR3 is made up of 19 amino acids. The V gene end was trimmed by 0 bases and the J gene end by 6 bases; junction bases not matched to a gene: 18. The CDR3 sequence is CASSQERQGSSRISNGYTF. The CDR3 DNA follows: TGCGCCAGCAGCCAAGAACGACAGGGGTCGAGTCGGATTAGTAATGGCTACACCTTC.

This clonotype was seen only a few times. This chain connects TRBV19 to TRBJ2-2; 9 bases are shared with TRBD1. V lost 7 bases and J lost 0; bases outside the gene matches: 9. Germline values: CDR1 LNHDA, CDR2 SQIVND (reference sequence). CDR3 length: 17 residues. In DNA, the CDR3 is TGTGCCAGTACCACCCCGACAGGGGGAACGAACACCGGGGAGCTGTTTTTT. Protein: CASTTPTGGTNTGELFF.